This T cell receptor (beta chain) was retrieved from a study of T cells in Graves' hyperthyroidism and ophthalmopathy (dated by TCRdb to between 2018 and 2021). For context, the study as a whole: Peripheral blood samples were taken at the time of initial diagnosis, prior to any treatment. In addition, the study compared T-cell repertoires in thyroid tissue and in blood from six Graves' hyperthyroidism patients. Whether ophthalmopathy could be predicted prospectively was tested in an independent validation cohort made up of under 20 hyperthyroidism patients plus 17 patients who later progressed to ophthalmopathy. To identify TCR V-J signatures that set the groups apart, the researchers used a discovery cohort of 90 to 100 patients, made up of roughly 45 with Graves' ophthalmopathy and 57 with stable Graves' hyperthyroidism. The roughly 90 discovery patients were divided at random into training and test sets in a 7:3 ratio. Following sampling, methimazole starting at 30 mg daily was given to hyperthyroidism patients, and high-dose intravenous methylprednisolone was given to ophthalmopathy patients. The paper describes TCR Vbeta CDR3 sequencing of 135 peripheral blood samples, made up of some 40 ophthalmopathy patients, approximately 76 hyperthyroidism patients and around 17 progressor patients. What the study reported, not specific to this receptor: No statistical method was used to fix the sample size in advance, and group allocation was not hidden from the investigators. In validation, progression to ophthalmopathy was predicted by the model with roughly 71% sensitivity and roughly 72% specificity, a median of roughly six months before onset. A 13 V-J signature model separated ophthalmopathy from stable hyperthyroidism, with nearly 90% sensitivity and about 81% specificity in cross-validation and 80%/75% in testing. Most expanded thyroid clonotypes (frequency above 0.001) were also detected in blood, a finding suggesting that blood repertoires may reflect thyroid immune responses.

Taken from cysteine to phenylalanine, the CDR3 has 18 residues. The entry retains the CDR3 DNA only, 54 bases that are in frame from base 1. Per the germline V gene, MDHEN is the CDR1 and SYDVKM is the CDR2. For this chain, trimming is 5 bases at the V end and 3 bases at the J end, and the number of junction bases without a gene match is 17. Graves' hyperthyroidism was defined as stable when no progression to ophthalmopathy occurred over 18 months of follow-up. Hyperthyroidism patients were aged 18 to 65 years and newly diagnosed, with disease duration of less than 2 months. Any patient with an uncontrolled infection, another autoimmune disease, pregnancy or lactation was excluded. Diagnoses were based on clinical symptoms, serum thyroxine and TRAb, thyroid ultrasound and orbital computed tomography. Ficoll-Paque density gradient centrifugation was used to isolate PBMCs from under 11 ml of fresh peripheral blood. Trizol reagent was used to extract total RNA, and RNA quality was then checked on an Agilent 2100 Bioanalyzer.

The TCR beta CDR3 regions were amplified from the RNA transcripts. The TCR CDR3 was subjected to a first round of RT-PCR using the HTBI primer set and the Qiagen OneStep RT-PCR kit. A second multiplex PCR round built the libraries, followed by size selection and purification. The libraries were sequenced on an Illumina HiSeq2000 using paired-end 100 bp reads. Processing in the source paper ran as follows. Raw data were processed with SOAPnuke, discarding reads with adapters, uncalled bases, mean Phred below 15, or no exact constant-primer or identifier match. COPE v1.2.5 was used to merge high-quality paired reads, and clonotypes were defined as unique nucleotide sequences. Clonotypes were aligned to IMGT TRBV, TRBD and TRBJ reference segments using MiTCR v1.1. Only V-J combinations with frequency above 0.0001, covering 99% to 99.2% of repertoires, were analysed. A TCS score was defined as the ratio between F50 (clonal expansion) and ExV (chaos), using BLOSUM62-based TCRdist between CDR3 peptides within each V-J. Welch's t-statistics and random forest reduced around 520 V-J features to fewer than 15, which were used in a naive Bayes classifier (R e1071). TCRdb passed the public sequencing reads through fastp at Q25 and MiXCR, retaining productive beta sequences. When rows share a CDR3 protein, they turn into one entry using the most common DNA and genes. What appears here as the V and J calls and clone size reflects TCRdb's work, not the paper's. Across this sample there are around 450,000 distinct CDR3 sequences, with around 14% seen only once. Less than 15% of the sample is taken by the ten largest.

This clonotype was observed a few times. Its antigen target is currently unknown. No much larger clone is present one base from it, and per-base qualities are unavailable. Here the chain combines TRBV28 and TRBJ2-7; 9 of the junction bases match TRBD2. The TCR was taken from a woman under 30 with Graves' hyperthyroidism. The specimen was blood. This receptor carries the CDR3 CASSPKPRSWREGYEQYF. The bases are TGTGCCAGCAGTCCTAAACCCCGTTCTTGGCGGGAGGGCTACGAGCAGTACTTC.